These T cell receptor beta chains were read from a single sample in a study of regulatory T cells in long-lasting Graves disease. TCRdb called the multiplex PCR reads again in MiXCR, with one record for every CDR3 protein. The table has roughly 250,000 distinct CDR3 sequences, under 20% seen once. The same specimen was also included in a second study, on T cells in Graves' hyperthyroidism and ophthalmopathy.

Sequenced here: peripheral blood mononuclear cells (PBMCs), sampled at new diagnosis, from a patient treated with antithyroid drugs. The receptor source for this set is a woman aged 30 to 39 with Graves disease. CDR3s include the opening cysteine and the closing phenylalanine or tryptophan.

cdr3_aa	j_call	v_call
CASAISVWNSGNTIYF	TRBJ1-3	TRBV12-5
CASYGPLTGELFF	TRBJ2-2	TRBV3-1
CASSLYGEEKLFF	TRBJ1-4	TRBV5-4
CASSGLAGGFTGELFF	TRBJ2-2	TRBV4-2
CSAVGGGETQYF	TRBJ2-5	TRBV20-1
CASRTYQETQYF	TRBJ2-5	TRBV6-1
CSAKSTSGGDIQYF	TRBJ2-4	TRBV20-1
CASSVIGEITDTQYF	TRBJ2-3	TRBV5-4
CASSRTHPGEETQYF	TRBJ2-5	TRBV27
CASSTGLAGAYNEQFF	TRBJ2-1	TRBV6-1
CASSQAGGSYNEQFF	TRBJ2-1	TRBV4-1
CASSQGLQGNNEQFF	TRBJ2-1	TRBV4-2
CSARDHLEKGSGNTIYF	TRBJ1-3	TRBV20-1
CASSLVPVRDTIYF	TRBJ1-3	TRBV12-3/TRBV12-4
CASSHASGGILYEQYF	TRBJ2-5	TRBV7-9
CASSPSVQWDDTQYF	TRBJ2-3	TRBV7-7
CASSLILVTEAFF	TRBJ1-1	TRBV7-2
CASSYLTAPGELFF	TRBJ2-2	TRBV6-5
CASSRAGTGFGGGEQYF	TRBJ2-7	TRBV11-2
CASSYTVTLGPNYGYTF	TRBJ1-2	TRBV9
CASSRRGATEAFF	TRBJ1-1	TRBV19
CSAPRRGGAPDTQYF	TRBJ2-3	TRBV20-1
CASSRTSGVNYEQYF	TRBJ2-7	TRBV4-1
CSARDPGPGSISTDTQYF	TRBJ2-3	TRBV20-1
CASSVQGLGTDTQYF	TRBJ2-3	TRBV11-1
CASSLWTTNTGELFF	TRBJ2-2	TRBV28
CASSPLTGTGNTGELFF	TRBJ2-2	TRBV27
CASSPRGPYNEQFF	TRBJ2-1	TRBV11-3
CASSYRGTGVNQPQHF	TRBJ1-5	TRBV6-5
CSVELQGPNTGELFF	TRBJ2-2	TRBV29-1
CASRMVDNEQFF	TRBJ2-1	TRBV5-1
CASSQDNNYGYTF	TRBJ1-2	TRBV4-2
CASSLTTGTSGATGELFF	TRBJ2-2	TRBV7-9
CASSLLGQEAFF	TRBJ1-1	TRBV12-3/TRBV12-4